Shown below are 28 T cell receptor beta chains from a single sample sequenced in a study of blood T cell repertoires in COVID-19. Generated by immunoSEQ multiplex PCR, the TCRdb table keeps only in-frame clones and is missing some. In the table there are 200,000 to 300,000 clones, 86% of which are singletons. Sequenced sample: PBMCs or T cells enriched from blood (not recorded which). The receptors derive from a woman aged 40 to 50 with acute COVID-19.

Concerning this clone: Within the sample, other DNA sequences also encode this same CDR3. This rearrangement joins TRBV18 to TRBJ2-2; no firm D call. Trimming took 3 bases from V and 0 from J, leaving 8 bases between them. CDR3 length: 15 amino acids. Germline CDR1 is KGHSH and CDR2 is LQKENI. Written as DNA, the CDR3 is TGTGCCAGCTCACCCTTGGCAGCGAACACCGGGGAGCTGTTTTTT. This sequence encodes CASSPLAANTGELFF.

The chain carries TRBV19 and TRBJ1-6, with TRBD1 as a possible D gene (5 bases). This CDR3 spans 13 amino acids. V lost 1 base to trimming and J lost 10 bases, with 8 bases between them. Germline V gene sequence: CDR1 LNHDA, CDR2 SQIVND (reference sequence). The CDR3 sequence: CASSIGGESPLHF. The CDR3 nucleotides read TGTGCCAGTAGTATAGGGGGGGAATCACCCCTCCACTTT.

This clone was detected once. CDR3 amino acids: CSASTLAGGGNEQFF. Written as DNA, the CDR3 is TGCAGTGCTAGTACGCTAGCGGGAGGCGGGAATGAGCAGTTCTTC. This sequence joins TRBV20-1 and TRBJ2-1; TRBD2 aligns across 11 bases. V shed 3 bases, J shed 7 bases, and the junction held 8 bases outside the gene matches. Germline CDR1 is DFQATT and CDR2 is SNEGSKA (reference sequence). This CDR3 spans 15 amino acids.

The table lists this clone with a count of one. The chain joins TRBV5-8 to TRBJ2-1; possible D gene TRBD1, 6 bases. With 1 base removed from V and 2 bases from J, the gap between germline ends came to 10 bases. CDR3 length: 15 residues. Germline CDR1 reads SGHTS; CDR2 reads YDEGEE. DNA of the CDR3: TGTGCCAGCAGCTTGTGGTCAGGGGCCTACAATGAGCAGTTCTTC. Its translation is CASSLWSGAYNEQFF.

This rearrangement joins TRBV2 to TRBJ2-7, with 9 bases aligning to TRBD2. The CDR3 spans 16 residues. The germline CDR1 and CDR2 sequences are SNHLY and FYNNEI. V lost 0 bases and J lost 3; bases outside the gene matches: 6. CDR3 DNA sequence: TGTGCCAGCAGTGAAGCGGGACTAGCTTACTACTACGAGCAGTACTTC. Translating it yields CASSEAGLAYYYEQYF.

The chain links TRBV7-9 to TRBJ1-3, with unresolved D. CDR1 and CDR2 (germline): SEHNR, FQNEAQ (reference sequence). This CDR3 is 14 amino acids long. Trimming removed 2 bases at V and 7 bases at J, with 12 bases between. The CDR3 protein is CASSLSPSSNTIYF. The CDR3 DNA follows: TGTGCCAGCAGCTTAAGTCCTTCGAGTAACACCATATATTTT.

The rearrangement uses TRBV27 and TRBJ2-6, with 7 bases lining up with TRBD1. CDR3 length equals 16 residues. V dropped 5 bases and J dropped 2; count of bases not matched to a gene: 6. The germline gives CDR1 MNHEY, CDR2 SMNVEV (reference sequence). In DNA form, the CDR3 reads TGTGCCAGCAGTCCCAGGACAGGAGCTGGGGCCAACGTCCTGACTTTC. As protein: CASSPRTGAGANVLTF. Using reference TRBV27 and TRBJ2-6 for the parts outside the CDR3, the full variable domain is EAQVTQNPRYLITVTGKKLTVTCSQNMNHEYMSWYRQDPGLGLRQIYYSMNVEVTDKGDVPEGYKVSRKEKRNFPLILESPSPNQTSLYFCASSPRTGAGANVLTFGAGSRLTVL.

CDR3 amino acids: CAWRGFSGASTDTQYF. In DNA form, the CDR3 reads TGTGCCTGGAGGGGCTTTAGCGGGGCTAGCACAGATACGCAGTATTTT. The chain carries TRBV30 and TRBJ2-3; TRBD2 matches 8 bases. Germline lookup yields CDR1 GTSNPN and CDR2 SVGIG (reference sequence). V gave up 3 bases and J gave up 0 bases; unmatched junction bases: 8. CDR3 length: 16 residues.

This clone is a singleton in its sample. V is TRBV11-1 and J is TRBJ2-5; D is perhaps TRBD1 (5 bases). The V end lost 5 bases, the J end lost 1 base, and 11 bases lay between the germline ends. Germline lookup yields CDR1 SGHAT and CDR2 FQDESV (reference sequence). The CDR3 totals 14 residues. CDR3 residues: CASSTGHPQETQYF. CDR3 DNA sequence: TGTGCCAGCAGCACAGGCCACCCCCAAGAGACCCAGTACTTC.

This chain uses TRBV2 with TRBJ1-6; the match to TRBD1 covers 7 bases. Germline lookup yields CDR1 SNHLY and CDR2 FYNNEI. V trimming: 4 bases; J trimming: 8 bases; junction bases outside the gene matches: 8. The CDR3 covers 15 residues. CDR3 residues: CASSARGQGDSPLHF. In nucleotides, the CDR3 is TGTGCCAGCAGTGCGAGGGGGCAGGGTGATTCACCCCTCCACTTT.

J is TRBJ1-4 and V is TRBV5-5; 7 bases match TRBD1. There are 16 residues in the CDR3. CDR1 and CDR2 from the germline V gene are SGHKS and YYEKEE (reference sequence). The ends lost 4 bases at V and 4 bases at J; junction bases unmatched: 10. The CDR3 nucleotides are TGTGCCAGCAGCAAACTACCGGGACAGATTAATGAAAAACTGTTTTTT. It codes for CASSKLPGQINEKLFF.

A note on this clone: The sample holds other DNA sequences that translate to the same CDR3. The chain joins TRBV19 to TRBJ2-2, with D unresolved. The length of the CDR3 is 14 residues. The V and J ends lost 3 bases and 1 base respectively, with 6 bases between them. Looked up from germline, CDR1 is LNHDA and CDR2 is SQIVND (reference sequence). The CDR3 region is CASSITVNTGELFF. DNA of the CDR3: TGTGCCAGTAGTATTACAGTGAACACCGGGGAGCTGTTTTTT.

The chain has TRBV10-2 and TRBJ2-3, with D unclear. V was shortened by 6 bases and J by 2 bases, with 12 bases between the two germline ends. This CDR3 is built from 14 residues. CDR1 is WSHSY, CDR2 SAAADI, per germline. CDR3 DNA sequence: TGCGCCAGCAGCGAAGGTAGCATCACAGATACGCAGTATTTT. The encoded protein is CASSEGSITDTQYF.

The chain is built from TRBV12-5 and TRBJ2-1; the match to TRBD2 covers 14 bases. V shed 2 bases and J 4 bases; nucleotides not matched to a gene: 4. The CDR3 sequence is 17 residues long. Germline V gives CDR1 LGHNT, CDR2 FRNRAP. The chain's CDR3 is CASGLPGTSGGYNEQFF. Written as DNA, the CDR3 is TGTGCTAGTGGTTTGCCCGGGACTAGCGGGGGATACAATGAGCAGTTCTTC.

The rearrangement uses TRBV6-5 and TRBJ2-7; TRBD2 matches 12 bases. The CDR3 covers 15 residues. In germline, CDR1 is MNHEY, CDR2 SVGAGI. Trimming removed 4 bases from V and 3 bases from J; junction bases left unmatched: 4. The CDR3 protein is CASSSPGLAGYEQYF. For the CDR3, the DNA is TGTGCCAGCAGTTCTCCGGGACTAGCGGGCTACGAGCAGTACTTC.

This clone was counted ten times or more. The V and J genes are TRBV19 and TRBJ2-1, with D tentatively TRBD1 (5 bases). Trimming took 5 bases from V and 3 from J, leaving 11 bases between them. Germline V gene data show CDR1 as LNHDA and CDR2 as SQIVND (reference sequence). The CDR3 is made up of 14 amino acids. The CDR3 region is CASSRQTNYNEQFF. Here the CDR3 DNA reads TGTGCCAGTAGTCGACAGACGAACTACAATGAGCAGTTCTTC.

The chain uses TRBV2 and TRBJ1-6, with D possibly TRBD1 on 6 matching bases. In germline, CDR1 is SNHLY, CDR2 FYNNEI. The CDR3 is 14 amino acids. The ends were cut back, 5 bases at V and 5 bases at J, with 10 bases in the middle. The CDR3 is CASSRGIHNSPLHF. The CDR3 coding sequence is TGTGCCAGCAGTAGGGGGATACATAATTCACCCCTCCACTTT.

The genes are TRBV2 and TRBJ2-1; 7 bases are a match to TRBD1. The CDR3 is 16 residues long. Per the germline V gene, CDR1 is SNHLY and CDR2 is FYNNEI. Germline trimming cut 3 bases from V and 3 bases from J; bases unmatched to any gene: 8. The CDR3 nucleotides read TGTGCCAGCAGTGAGGAACGACAGGGCGGCTACAATGAGCAGTTCTTC. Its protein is CASSEERQGGYNEQFF.

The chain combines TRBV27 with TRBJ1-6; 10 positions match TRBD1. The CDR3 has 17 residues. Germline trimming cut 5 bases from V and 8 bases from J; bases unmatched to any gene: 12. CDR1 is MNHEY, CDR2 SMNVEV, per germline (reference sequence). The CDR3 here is CASSPNWDRGFYSPLHF. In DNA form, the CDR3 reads TGTGCCAGCAGTCCTAACTGGGACAGGGGTTTTTATTCACCCCTCCACTTT.

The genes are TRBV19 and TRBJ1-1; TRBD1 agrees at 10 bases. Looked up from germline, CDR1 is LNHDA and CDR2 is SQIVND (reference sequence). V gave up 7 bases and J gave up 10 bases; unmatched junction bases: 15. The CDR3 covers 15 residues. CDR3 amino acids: CASTLMPGQGSGAFF. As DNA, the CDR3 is TGTGCCAGTACCCTAATGCCGGGACAGGGGTCAGGAGCTTTCTTT. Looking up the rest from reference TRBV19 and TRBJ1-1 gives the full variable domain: DGGITQSPKYLFRKEGQNVTLSCEQNLNHDAMYWYRQDPGQGLRLIYYSQIVNDFQKGDIAEGYSVSREKKESFPLTVTSAQKNPTAFYLCASTLMPGQGSGAFFGQGTRLTVV.

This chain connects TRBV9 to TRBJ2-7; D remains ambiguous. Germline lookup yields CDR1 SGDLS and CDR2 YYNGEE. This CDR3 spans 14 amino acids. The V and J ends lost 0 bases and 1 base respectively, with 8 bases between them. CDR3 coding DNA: TGTGCCAGCAGCGTAGCCGAGAGTTCCTACGAGCAGTACTTC. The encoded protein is CASSVAESSYEQYF.

The CDR3 DNA sequence: TGTGCCAGTAGTAGGGACAGAATTCAGGAGCTGTTTTTT. It encodes CASSRDRIQELFF. This sequence joins TRBV19 and TRBJ2-2, with 7 bases identical to TRBD1. The CDR3 has 13 amino acids. Germline values: CDR1 LNHDA, CDR2 SQIVND (reference sequence). V trimming: 4 bases; J trimming: 10 bases; junction bases outside the gene matches: 6.

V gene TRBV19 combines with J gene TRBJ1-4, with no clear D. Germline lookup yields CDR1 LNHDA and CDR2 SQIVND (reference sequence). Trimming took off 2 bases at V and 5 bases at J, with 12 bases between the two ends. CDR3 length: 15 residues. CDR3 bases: TGTGCCAGTAGTATAAAATTAAGGGAGAATGAAAAACTGTTTTTT. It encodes CASSIKLRENEKLFF.

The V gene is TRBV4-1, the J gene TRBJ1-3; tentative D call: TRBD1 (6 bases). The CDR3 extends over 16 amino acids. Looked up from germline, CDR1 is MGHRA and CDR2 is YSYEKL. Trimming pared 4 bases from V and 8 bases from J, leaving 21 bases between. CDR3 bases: TGCGCCAGCAGCCCGGTGGGCCAGGGGAGTCGGCACACCATATATTTT. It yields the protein CASSPVGQGSRHTIYF.

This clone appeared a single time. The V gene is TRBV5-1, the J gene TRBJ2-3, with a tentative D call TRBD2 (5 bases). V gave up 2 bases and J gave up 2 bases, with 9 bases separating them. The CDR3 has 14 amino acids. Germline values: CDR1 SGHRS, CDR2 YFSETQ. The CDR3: CASSFSAATDTQYF. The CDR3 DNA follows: TGCGCCAGCAGCTTTTCAGCGGCCACAGATACGCAGTATTTT.

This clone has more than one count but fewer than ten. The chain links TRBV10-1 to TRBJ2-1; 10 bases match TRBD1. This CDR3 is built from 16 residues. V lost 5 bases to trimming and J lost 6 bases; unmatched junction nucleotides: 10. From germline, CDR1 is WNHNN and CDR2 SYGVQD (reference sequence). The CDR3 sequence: CASSYSRDRGFNEQFF. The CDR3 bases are TGCGCCAGCAGTTACTCCCGGGACAGGGGCTTCAATGAGCAGTTCTTC.

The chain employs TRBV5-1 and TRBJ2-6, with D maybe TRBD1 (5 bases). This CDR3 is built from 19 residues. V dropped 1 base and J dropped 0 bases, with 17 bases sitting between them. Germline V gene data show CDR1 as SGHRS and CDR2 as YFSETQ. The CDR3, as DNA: TGCGCCAGCAGCTTGAGTCCCGGGTGGGGCTCCTCTGGGGCCAACGTCCTGACTTTC. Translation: CASSLSPGWGSSGANVLTF.

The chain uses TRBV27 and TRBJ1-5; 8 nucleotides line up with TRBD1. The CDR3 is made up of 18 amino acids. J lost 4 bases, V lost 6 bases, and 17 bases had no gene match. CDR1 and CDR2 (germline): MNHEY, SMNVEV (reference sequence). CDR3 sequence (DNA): TGTGCCAGCAGGCTCTACTCGGGACGAGACAGGGGTAATCAGCCCCAGCATTTT. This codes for CASRLYSGRDRGNQPQHF.